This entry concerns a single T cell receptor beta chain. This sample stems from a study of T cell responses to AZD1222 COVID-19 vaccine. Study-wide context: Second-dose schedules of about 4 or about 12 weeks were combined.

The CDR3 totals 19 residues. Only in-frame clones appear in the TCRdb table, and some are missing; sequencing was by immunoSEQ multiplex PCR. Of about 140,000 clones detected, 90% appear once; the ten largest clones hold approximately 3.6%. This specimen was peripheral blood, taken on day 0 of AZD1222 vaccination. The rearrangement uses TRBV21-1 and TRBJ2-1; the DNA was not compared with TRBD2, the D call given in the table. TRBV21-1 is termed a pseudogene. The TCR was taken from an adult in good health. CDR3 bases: TGTGCCAGCGGGGCCCAGAAGGGGTTAGCGGGAGGTTTCTACAATGAGCAGTTCTTC. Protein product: CASGAQKGLAGGFYNEQFF.